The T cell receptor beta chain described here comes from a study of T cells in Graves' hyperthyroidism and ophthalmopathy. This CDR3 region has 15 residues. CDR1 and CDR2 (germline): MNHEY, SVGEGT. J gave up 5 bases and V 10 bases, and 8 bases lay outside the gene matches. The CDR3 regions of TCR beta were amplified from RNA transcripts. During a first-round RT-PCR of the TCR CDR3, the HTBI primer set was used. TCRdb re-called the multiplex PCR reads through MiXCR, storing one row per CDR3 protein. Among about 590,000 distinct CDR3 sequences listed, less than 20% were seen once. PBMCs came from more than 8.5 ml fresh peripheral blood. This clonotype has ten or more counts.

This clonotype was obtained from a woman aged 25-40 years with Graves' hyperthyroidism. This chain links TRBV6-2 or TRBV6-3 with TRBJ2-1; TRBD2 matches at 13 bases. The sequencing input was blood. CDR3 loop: CATATSGRADNEQFF. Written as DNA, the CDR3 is TGTGCCACAGCCACTAGCGGGAGGGCCGACAATGAGCAGTTCTTC.